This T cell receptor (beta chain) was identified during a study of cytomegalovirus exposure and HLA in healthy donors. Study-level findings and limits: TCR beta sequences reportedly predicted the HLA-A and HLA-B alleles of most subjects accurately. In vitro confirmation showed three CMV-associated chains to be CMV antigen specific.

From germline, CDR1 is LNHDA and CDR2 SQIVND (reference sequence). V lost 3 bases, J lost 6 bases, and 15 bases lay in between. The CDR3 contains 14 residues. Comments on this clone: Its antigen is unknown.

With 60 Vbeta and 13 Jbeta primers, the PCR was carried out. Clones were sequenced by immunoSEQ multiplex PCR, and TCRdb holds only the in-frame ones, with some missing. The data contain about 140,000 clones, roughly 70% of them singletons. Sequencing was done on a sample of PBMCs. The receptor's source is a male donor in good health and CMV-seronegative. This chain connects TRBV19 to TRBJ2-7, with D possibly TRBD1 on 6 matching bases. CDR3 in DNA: TGTGCCAGTAGTATTGGGGCACAGGGTCGCGAGCAGTACTTC. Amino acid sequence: CASSIGAQGREQYF.